The TCR beta chain described here comes from a study of CD8 T cells in Susac syndrome. Germline lookup yields CDR1 SNHLY and CDR2 FYNNEI. V was pared by 8 bases and J by 5 bases, with 10 bases between. There are 12 residues in the CDR3. RNA in amounts of 0.5 to 1 ug was reverse transcribed with random hexamers. In TCRdb, the immunoSEQ multiplex PCR reads were re-called with MiXCR into one record per CDR3 protein. The table includes about 53,000 distinct CDR3 sequences, roughly 94% detected once. The sequencing input was CD8+ T cells from PBMCs. This clonotype was sampled from a human donor with Susac syndrome. The genes are TRBV2 and TRBJ1-5, with D hard to call. The CDR3 nucleotides read TGTGCCAGCGGTCTAGCCGATCAGCCCCAGCATTTT. Translation: CASGLADQPQHF.